This T cell receptor (beta chain) comes out of a study of blood T cell repertoires in COVID-19. Looking at the study overall: T cells, B-cell-depleted T cells, or PBMCs supplied cDNA or gDNA.

Sequencing used immunoSEQ multiplex PCR; TCRdb keeps in-frame clones, though not all of them. The data contain approximately 170,000 clones, around four fifths of them singletons. V lost 2 bases and J 13 bases, leaving 15 bases between the germline ends. There are 13 residues in the CDR3. Germline CDR1 and CDR2: MDHEN and SYDVKM. The J gene is TRBJ2-1, the V gene TRBV28; possibly TRBD2 for D (7 bases). The material sequenced was PBMCs or T cells enriched from blood (not recorded which). The sequence came from a woman aged 45-65 years in a cohort exposed to, infected with or recovered from COVID-19 (not recorded which). CDR3 region: CASSLRGAQGQFF. The CDR3 bases are TGTGCCAGCAGTTTACGGGGGGCGCAGGGTCAGTTCTTC.